These T cell receptor beta chains were read from a single sample in a study of early T cells in non-severe SARS-CoV-2 infection. TCRdb independently ran MiXCR on the 5' RACE reads; one entry per CDR3 protein. Of roughly 100,000 distinct CDR3 sequences listed, around 12% are singletons. Specimen: whole blood, collected at baseline. These receptors were taken from an adult who was a healthcare worker with PCR-confirmed SARS-CoV-2 infection or an uninfected control (not recorded which). CDR3s include the opening cysteine and the closing phenylalanine or tryptophan. D genes are given only for firm matches. Clone size is shown for a subset of rows, as once, few, many or a class of expanded clone.

v_gene	abundance	len	j_gene	d_gene	CDR3aa	CDR3nt
TRBV5-1	few	16	TRBJ1-2	TRBD1	CASSPDRGRPLYGYTF	TGCGCCAGCAGCCCCGACAGGGGGCGCCCCCTATATGGCTACACCTTC
TRBV6-5	many	14	TRBJ2-7	TRBD1	CASSVVQGAYEQYF	TGTGCCAGCAGTGTCGTCCAGGGGGCCTACGAGCAGTACTTC
TRBV21-1	few	20	TRBJ2-3	NA	CASSAHLAGGHPQRTDTQYF	TGTGCCAGCAGCGCTCACCTAGCGGGGGGTCACCCCCAACGCACAGATACGCAGTATTTT
TRBV6-1	few	15	TRBJ1-5	NA	CASSRRQDSNQPQHF	TGTGCCAGCAGTCGTCGTCAGGATAGCAATCAGCCCCAGCATTTT
TRBV7-6	few	13	TRBJ1-1	NA	CASSYQQNTEAFF	TGTGCCAGCAGCTATCAGCAGAACACTGAAGCTTTCTTT
TRBV10-3	few	15	TRBJ2-7	NA	CAISDPSPKPYEQYF	TGTGCCATCAGTGACCCCAGTCCCAAGCCCTACGAGCAGTACTTC
TRBV12-5	many	16	TRBJ2-3	NA	CASDNPPSGATDTQYF	TGTGCTAGTGATAACCCTCCATCCGGGGCCACAGATACGCAGTATTTT
TRBV3-1	many	15	TRBJ2-5	TRBD1	CASSPPGTVQETQYF	TGTGCCAGCAGCCCCCCCGGGACAGTCCAAGAGACCCAGTACTTC
TRBV9	many	15	TRBJ1-2	TRBD1	CASSVGGTATYGYTF	TGTGCCAGCAGCGTAGGAGGGACAGCAACCTATGGCTACACCTTC
TRBV12-3/TRBV12-4	few	16	TRBJ2-2	NA	CASSLTGRGNTGELFF	TGTGCCAGCAGTTTAACCGGGCGGGGAAACACCGGGGAGCTGTTTTTT
TRBV12-3/TRBV12-4	NA	15	TRBJ2-7	TRBD1	CASSLGQEEGYEQYF	TGTGCCAGCAGTTTGGGACAGGAGGAGGGCTACGAGCAGTACTTC
TRBV20-1	NA	14	TRBJ1-5	NA	CSARWQGGVQPQHF	TGCAGTGCTAGGTGGCAGGGCGGTGTTCAGCCCCAGCATTTT
TRBV6-2/TRBV6-3	few	14	TRBJ1-5	NA	CASSYSGSPQPQHF	TGTGCCAGCAGTTACTCTGGCAGCCCGCAGCCCCAGCATTTT
TRBV27	many	16	TRBJ2-5	NA	CASRPGTVGTQETQYF	TGTGCCAGCAGGCCAGGGACAGTCGGGACTCAAGAGACCCAGTACTTC
TRBV19	few	15	TRBJ2-2	NA	CASTPGTRNTGELFF	TGTGCCTCAACTCCCGGGACACGGAACACCGGGGAGCTGTTTTTT
TRBV10-3	few	13	TRBJ1-2	NA	CAISSGQPYGYTF	TGTGCCATCAGCTCTGGACAGCCCTATGGCTACACCTTC
TRBV11-3	few	15	TRBJ2-1	TRBD1	CASSLVGRGHNEQFF	TGTGCCAGCAGCTTAGTGGGCAGGGGGCACAATGAGCAGTTCTTC
TRBV9	many	15	TRBJ1-6	NA	CASSADGDNLSPLHF	TGTGCCAGCAGCGCTGATGGAGACAATCTCTCACCCCTCCACTTT
TRBV30	many	15	TRBJ1-1	NA	CAWIDMGGGHTEAFF	TGTGCCTGGATTGACATGGGGGGCGGTCACACTGAAGCTTTCTTT
TRBV6-6	few	14	TRBJ2-2	NA	CASSYVGASGELFF	TGTGCCAGCAGTTACGTGGGGGCCTCTGGGGAGCTGTTTTTT
TRBV28	NA	15	TRBJ2-3	NA	CASSPGLSPGDTQYF	TGTGCCAGCAGTCCAGGACTTTCCCCGGGGGATACGCAGTATTTT
TRBV5-5	NA	16	TRBJ2-2	NA	CASSSRGQGSTGELFF	TGTGCCAGCAGCTCCCGGGGCCAAGGGTCCACCGGGGAGCTGTTTTTT
TRBV28	many	16	TRBJ2-7	TRBD1	CASRTPGQGASPEQYF	TGTGCCAGCAGGACCCCGGGACAGGGGGCATCCCCCGAGCAGTACTTC
TRBV5-1	NA	14	TRBJ1-1	NA	CASSPVTVNTEAFF	TGCGCCAGCAGCCCCGTGACGGTGAACACTGAAGCTTTCTTT
TRBV10-2	many	12	TRBJ2-2	NA	CASTGLPQELFF	TGCGCCAGCACCGGACTTCCTCAGGAGCTGTTTTTT
TRBV20-1	many	16	TRBJ2-2	TRBD1	CSARDIRTGNTGELFF	TGCAGTGCTAGAGATATTAGGACAGGGAACACCGGGGAGCTGTTTTTT